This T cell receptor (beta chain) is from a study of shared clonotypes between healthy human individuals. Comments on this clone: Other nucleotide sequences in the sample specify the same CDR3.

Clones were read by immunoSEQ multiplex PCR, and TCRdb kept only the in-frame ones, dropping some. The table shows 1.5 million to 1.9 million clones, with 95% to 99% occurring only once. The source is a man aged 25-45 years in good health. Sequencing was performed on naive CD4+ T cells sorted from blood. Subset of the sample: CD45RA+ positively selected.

CDR3 DNA: TGTGCCAGCTCACCGCCCCTAGCGGACTCCTACGAGCAGTACTTC. Protein: CASSPPLADSYEQYF. The chain links TRBV18 to TRBJ2-7, with 7 positions matching TRBD2. V lost 3 bases to trimming and J lost 0 bases; unmatched junction nucleotides: 5. There are 15 residues in the CDR3. The V gene's germline CDR1 is KGHSH and CDR2 LQKENI.